This entry concerns a single T cell receptor beta chain. The data belong to a study of blood T cell repertoires in COVID-19. Study in general: The study drew acute and convalescent COVID-19 samples from the United States, Italy and Spain. The analysed material was cDNA or gDNA that came from T cells, B-cell-depleted T cells, or PBMCs.

This CDR3 spans 17 amino acids. V lost 4 bases to trimming and J lost 0 bases, with 16 bases between them. Germline V gene sequence: CDR1 SGHVS, CDR2 FQNEAQ. In the authors' workflow: Estimation of nucleated cell counts was performed using reference gene primer amplification. Using immunoSEQ multiplex PCR, the repertoire was profiled, and TCRdb retains in-frame clones only, with some absent. V and J calls and clone size are as listed in that table; D and trimming were resolved from the DNA. The sample includes some 220,000 clones, approximately 80% of them seen just once. Sample: peripheral blood. The rearrangement joins TRBV7-8 to TRBJ1-5; D remains unclear. The receptor was derived from a human donor in a cohort sampled during active COVID-19. The CDR3 DNA follows: TGTGCCAGCAGCTCTACCCCAAGCCGAGTTAGCAATCAGCCCCAGCATTTT. It encodes CASSSTPSRVSNQPQHF.